Below are 23 T cell receptor beta chains sequenced from a single sample in a study of control samples from healthy donors and cancer patients. Clones were read by immunoSEQ multiplex PCR, and TCRdb kept only the in-frame ones, dropping some. The table lists more than 85,000 clones, roughly four fifths of them singletons. Specimen: blood. These receptors were obtained from a woman aged 45-65 years in good health.

The gene calls are TRBV28 and TRBJ2-7, with D perhaps given as TRBD1 or TRBD2 (7 bases each). Germline CDR1 is MDHEN and CDR2 is SYDVKM. Trimming stripped 8 bases from V and 3 bases from J, with 14 bases between. This CDR3 region has 13 residues. CDR3 region: CASWEGARYEQYF. CDR3 nucleotides: TGTGCCAGCTGGGAGGGGGCGCGCTACGAGCAGTACTTC.

The chain carries TRBV19 and TRBJ1-2; maybe TRBD1 (5 bases). The CDR3 spans 15 residues. Germline lookup yields CDR1 LNHDA and CDR2 SQIVND (reference sequence). The V end was cut by 2 bases, the J end by 8 bases, with 18 bases between. The CDR3 loop is CASSISHRDGRGYTF. CDR3 in DNA: TGTGCCAGTAGTATATCGCACCGGGACGGACGGGGCTACACCTTC.

This chain connects TRBV6-1 to TRBJ1-2, with D tentatively TRBD1 (5 bases). The CDR3 covers 16 residues. CDR1 is MNHNS and CDR2 is SASEGT in the germline V gene. V dropped 1 base and J dropped 2 bases, with 14 bases sitting between them. The CDR3, as DNA: TGTGCCAGCAGTGAAGTGGGGCAACCGAGAAACTATGGCTACACCTTC. Its protein is CASSEVGQPRNYGYTF.

V and J are TRBV2 and TRBJ2-5; D tentatively reads TRBD1 or TRBD2 (5 bases each). Germline lookup yields CDR1 SNHLY and CDR2 FYNNEI. The CDR3 extends over 12 amino acids. Trimming left V 9 bases short and J 4 bases short, with 12 bases between. Here the CDR3 reads CARGAGVETQYF. CDR3 DNA: TGTGCCAGAGGGGCCGGGGTAGAGACCCAGTACTTC.

There are a few counts of this clone. This chain uses TRBV5-1 with TRBJ2-3; D possibly uses TRBD1 or TRBD2 (6 bases each). This CDR3 has 15 residues. V was cut by 4 bases and J by 6 bases, with 18 bases left in between. Germline V gene lookup returns CDR1 SGHRS and CDR2 YFSETQ. The CDR3 region is CASSPQEVGGDTQYF. The CDR3 DNA follows: TGCGCCAGCAGCCCCCAGGAAGTGGGGGGCGATACGCAGTATTTT. The full variable domain, completed using reference TRBV5-1 and TRBJ2-3, is KAGVTQTPRYLIKTRGQQVTLSCSPISGHRSVSWYQQTPGQGLQFLFEYFSETQRNKGNFPGRFSGRQFSNSRSEMNVSTLELGDSALYLCASSPQEVGGDTQYFGPGTRLTVL.

Here the CDR3 reads CASSGQPAYGYTF. The CDR3 nucleotides read TGTGCCAGCAGCGGACAGCCCGCGTATGGCTACACCTTC. V gene TRBV28 combines with J gene TRBJ1-2; maybe TRBD1 (6 bases). The V end lost 6 bases, the J end lost 5 bases, and 13 bases lay between the germline ends. Germline V gives CDR1 MDHEN, CDR2 SYDVKM. CDR3 size: 13 residues.

The V call is TRBV14, the J call TRBJ2-1; 9 bases fit TRBD2. V trimming: 3 bases; J trimming: 7 bases; junction bases outside the gene matches: 7. The CDR3 sequence is 15 residues long. Germline CDR1 is SGHDN and CDR2 is FVKESK. CDR3 sequence: CASSHIRGLANEQFF. CDR3 nucleotides: TGTGCCAGCAGCCATATTCGGGGACTAGCAAATGAGCAGTTCTTC.

The V and J genes are TRBV2 and TRBJ1-4; the match to TRBD1 covers 7 bases. There are 13 residues in the CDR3. CDR1 is SNHLY and CDR2 is FYNNEI in the germline V gene. V shed 7 bases, J shed 4 bases, and the junction held 3 bases outside the gene matches. As DNA, the CDR3 is TGTGCCAGCAAACAGGGGAATAATGAAAAACTGTTTTTT. It translates to CASKQGNNEKLFF. The variable domain in full, with the rest retrieved from reference TRBV2 and TRBJ1-4, is EPEVTQTPSHQVTQMGQEVILRCVPISNHLYFYWYRQILGQKVEFLVSFYNNEISEKSEIFDDQFSVERPDGSNFTLKIRSTKLEDSAMYFCASKQGNNEKLFFGSGTQLSVL.

This clone showed up just once. The rearrangement joins TRBV18 to TRBJ2-1; 11 nucleotides align to TRBD1. This CDR3 comprises 14 residues. Trimming cost V 6 bases and J 3 bases; bases outside gene matches: 1. Germline CDR1 and CDR2: KGHSH and LQKENI. The DNA of the CDR3 is TGTGCCAGCTCCGGGACAGGGGGCTACAATGAGCAGTTCTTC. This codes for CASSGTGGYNEQFF.

Only one count was recorded for this clone. J is TRBJ2-3 and V is TRBV5-8; D not resolved. The CDR3 length is 16 residues. Trimming removed 4 bases at V and 3 bases at J, with 18 bases between. From germline, CDR1 is SGHTS and CDR2 YDEGEE. The CDR3 sequence: CASSTLTTSVTDTQYF. The CDR3 DNA reads TGTGCCAGCAGCACTTTGACAACGTCGGTGACAGATACGCAGTATTTT.

This sequence joins TRBV4-1 and TRBJ2-1, with D possibly TRBD1 on 6 matching bases. CDR3 length equals 14 residues. In germline, CDR1 is MGHRA, CDR2 YSYEKL. V gave up 10 bases and J gave up 4 bases, with 17 bases separating them. The CDR3, as DNA: TGCGCCATAGTACAGGGCCAACAATACAATGAGCAGTTCTTC. As protein: CAIVQGQQYNEQFF.

The chain links TRBV2 to TRBJ2-7; 9 nucleotides agree with TRBD1. This CDR3 contains 15 residues. V shed 4 bases and J 5 bases; nucleotides not matched to a gene: 9. CDR1 is SNHLY, CDR2 FYNNEI, per germline. The CDR3 nucleotides are TGTGCCAGCAGTGGCTCCGGGACAGGGTGGGACGAGCAGTACTTC. This codes for CASSGSGTGWDEQYF.

This clone was seen only once. The gene calls are TRBV18 and TRBJ1-1; D may be TRBD1 (6 bases). CDR1 and CDR2 from the germline V gene are KGHSH and LQKENI. The CDR3 is made up of 13 amino acids. Trimming removed 0 bases at V and 5 bases at J, with 7 bases between. The CDR3 sequence: CASSPPTGTEAFF. CDR3 nucleotides: TGTGCCAGCTCACCACCAACAGGGACTGAAGCTTTCTTT. Looking up the rest from reference TRBV18 and TRBJ1-1 gives the full variable domain: NAGVMQNPRHLVRRRGQEARLRCSPMKGHSHVYWYRQLPEEGLKFMVYLQKENIIDESGMPKERFSAEFPKEGPSILRIQQVVRGDSAAYFCASSPPTGTEAFFGQGTRLTVV.

The V and J genes are TRBV15 and TRBJ2-1; perhaps TRBD2 as D (6 bases). Trimming took 5 bases from V and 8 from J, leaving 16 bases between them. CDR1 and CDR2 (germline): LNHNV, YYDKDF (reference sequence). The CDR3 is 14 residues long. CDR3 sequence (DNA): TGTGCCACCAGCGCCCGACTAGGGTCGGATGAGCAGTTCTTC. Translating gives CATSARLGSDEQFF.

The rearrangement uses TRBV5-6 and TRBJ2-3, with 7 bases fitting TRBD2. Germline trimming cut 4 bases from V and 4 bases from J; bases unmatched to any gene: 6. Germline-derived CDR1 and CDR2 are SGHDT and YYEEEE. The CDR3 has 14 amino acids. CDR3 in DNA: TGTGCCAGCAGCCCAGCGGGGCGGTCAGATACGCAGTATTTT. It yields the protein CASSPAGRSDTQYF.

The rearrangement links TRBV28 to TRBJ2-4; D gene uncertain. CDR3 length: 16 residues. Germline lookup yields CDR1 MDHEN and CDR2 SYDVKM. Trimming took off 1 base at V and 1 base at J, with 11 bases between the two ends. The CDR3 region has the DNA TGTGCCAGCAGTTTATTAAAAGGGTTGGCCAAAAACATTCAGTACTTC. Translating gives CASSLLKGLAKNIQYF.

V gene TRBV7-6 combines with J gene TRBJ2-1, with 8 bases identical to TRBD2. Germline V gene data show CDR1 as SGHVS and CDR2 as FNYEAQ. The CDR3 runs 16 residues. The trim removed 5 bases at V and 2 bases at J, leaving 8 bases unmatched. CDR3: CASSPPAGGPYNEQFF. For the CDR3, the DNA is TGTGCCAGCAGCCCCCCGGCGGGAGGTCCCTACAATGAGCAGTTCTTC.

V gene TRBV2 combines with J gene TRBJ2-3, with TRBD1 matching over 8 bases. Germline CDR1 reads SNHLY; CDR2 reads FYNNEI. The CDR3 runs 14 residues. V lost 6 bases, J lost 5 bases, and 7 bases stayed unmatched. The CDR3 here is CASRRRTGIDTQYF. The CDR3 bases are TGTGCCAGCAGGAGGAGGACAGGGATAGATACGCAGTATTTT.

The sample holds a few counts of this clone. V gene TRBV3-1 (or the pseudogene TRBV3-2) combines with J gene TRBJ1-2; perhaps TRBD1 as D (5 bases). Trimming removed 1 base at V and 8 bases at J, with 14 bases between. Germline CDR1 LGHDT, CDR2 YNNKEL (reference sequence). CDR3 length: 14 amino acids. The CDR3 region is CASSQATGDGGYTF. For the CDR3, the DNA is TGTGCCAGCAGCCAAGCGACGGGGGATGGCGGCTACACCTTC.

The rearrangement uses TRBV7-2 and TRBJ1-1, with TRBD1 identical over 10 bases. J was trimmed by 3 bases and V by 7 bases; bases with no gene match: 8. Germline CDR1 SGHTA, CDR2 FQGNSA. The CDR3 consists of 15 residues. CDR3 DNA sequence: TGTGCCAGCATCACGACAGGGGGCGCCTACACTGAAGCTTTCTTT. Translating it yields CASITTGGAYTEAFF.

The chain joins TRBV6-4 to TRBJ2-3, with unresolved D. CDR1 and CDR2 (germline): MRHNA, SNTAGT. The CDR3 covers 14 residues. Trimming shortened V by 0 bases and J by 1 base, and 5 bases separated the two germline ends. In DNA, the CDR3 is TGTGCCAGCAGTGACTCGACTGGCACAGATACGCAGTATTTT. Its translation: CASSDSTGTDTQYF.

The chain links TRBV9 to TRBJ1-1, with D unresolved. CDR1 SGDLS and CDR2 YYNGEE come from the germline V gene. The CDR3 extends over 13 amino acids. Trimming cost V 4 bases and J 2 bases, with 9 bases left between them. The CDR3 DNA sequence: TGTGCCAGCAGCCTCGCGGCCAACACTGAAGCTTTCTTT. Translation gives CASSLAANTEAFF.

A few counts support this clone. The chain is built from TRBV30 and TRBJ1-2, with a tentative D call TRBD1 (5 bases). The V end lost 5 bases, the J end lost 0 bases, and 10 bases lay between the germline ends. The germline V gene encodes CDR1 GTSNPN and CDR2 SVGIG (reference sequence). There are 13 residues in the CDR3. The CDR3 is CAWSRGANYGYTF. The CDR3 DNA sequence: TGTGCCTGGTCCCGAGGGGCTAACTATGGCTACACCTTC.